The sequence of this TCR beta chain was determined in a study of shared clonotypes between healthy human individuals. In this sample, this clone turned up a few times. Measured with immunoSEQ multiplex PCR; TCRdb has only the in-frame clones, and not every one. The table records some 660,000 clones, around 73% of them present only once. Trimming took off 0 bases at V and 4 bases at J, with 22 bases between the two ends. Germline values: CDR1 SGHDT, CDR2 YYEEEE. CDR3 size: 19 residues. This receptor was taken from a woman younger than 45 in good health. The chain combines TRBV5-6 with TRBJ2-2, with a tentative D call TRBD1 (6 bases). Sequenced input: memory CD4+ T cells sorted from blood. Subset given: CD45RA-negative fraction. The CDR3 loop reads CASSLGKKDVDSITGELFF. The CDR3 DNA reads as TGTGCCAGCAGCTTGGGGAAAAAGGATGTGGACAGTATCACCGGGGAGCTGTTTTTT. The whole variable domain, remainder taken from reference TRBV5-6 and TRBJ2-2, is DAGVTQSPTHLIKTRGQQVTLRCSPKSGHDTVSWYQQALGQGPQFIFQYYEEEERQRGNFPDRFSGHQFPNYSSELNVNALLLGDSALYLCASSLGKKDVDSITGELFFGEGSRLTVL.